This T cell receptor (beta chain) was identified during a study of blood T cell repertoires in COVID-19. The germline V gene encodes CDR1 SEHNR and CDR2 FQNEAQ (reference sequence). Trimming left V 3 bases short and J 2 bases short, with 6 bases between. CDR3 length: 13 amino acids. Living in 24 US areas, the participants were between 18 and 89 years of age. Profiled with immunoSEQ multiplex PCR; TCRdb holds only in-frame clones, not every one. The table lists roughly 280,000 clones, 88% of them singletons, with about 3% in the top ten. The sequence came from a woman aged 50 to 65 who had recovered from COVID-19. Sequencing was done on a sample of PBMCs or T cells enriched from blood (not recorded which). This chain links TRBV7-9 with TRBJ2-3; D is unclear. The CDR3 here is CASSFLLTDTQYF. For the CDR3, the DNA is TGTGCCAGCAGCTTCCTCCTCACAGATACGCAGTATTTT.